This entry lists 3 T cell receptor beta chains sequenced from one sample in a study of T cells in narcolepsy. Repertoires were generated with immunoSEQ multiplex PCR, while TCRdb's copy carries only in-frame clones and drops some. The sample lists 30,000 to 40,000 clones; 75% to 90% were seen once. The sample comprised CD45RA- memory CD4+ T cells from PBMCs. These receptors came from a human donor with narcolepsy.

This chain uses TRBV4-2 with TRBJ2-3; the D gene is possibly TRBD2 (7 bases). Per germline, CDR1 LGHNA and CDR2 YNFKEQ. This CDR3 has 15 residues. With 0 bases removed from V and 6 bases from J, the gap between germline ends came to 13 bases. DNA of the CDR3: TGTGCCAGCAGCCAAGAGACGGGGGGCCAGGATACGCAGTATTTT. Its translation is CASSQETGGQDTQYF.

This chain uses TRBV5-6 with TRBJ2-1; no clear D. The germline gives CDR1 SGHDT, CDR2 YYEEEE. V gave up 2 bases and J gave up 2 bases, with 11 bases separating them. There are 15 residues in the CDR3. CDR3 nucleotide sequence: TGTGCCAGCAGCTTAGGCGGTATAGCCTACAATGAGCAGTTCTTC. Residues: CASSLGGIAYNEQFF.

Concerning this clone: Other nucleotide sequences from this sample produce the same CDR3. The rearrangement joins TRBV19 to TRBJ2-5; possible D gene TRBD1, 6 bases. Germline lookup yields CDR1 LNHDA and CDR2 SQIVND (reference sequence). CDR3 length: 15 amino acids. V lost 3 bases to trimming and J lost 5 bases, with 16 bases between them. The CDR3 DNA reads as TGTGCCAGTAGTATGGCCAGGGGCGGTGGGGAGACCCAGTACTTC. Translation gives CASSMARGGGETQYF.